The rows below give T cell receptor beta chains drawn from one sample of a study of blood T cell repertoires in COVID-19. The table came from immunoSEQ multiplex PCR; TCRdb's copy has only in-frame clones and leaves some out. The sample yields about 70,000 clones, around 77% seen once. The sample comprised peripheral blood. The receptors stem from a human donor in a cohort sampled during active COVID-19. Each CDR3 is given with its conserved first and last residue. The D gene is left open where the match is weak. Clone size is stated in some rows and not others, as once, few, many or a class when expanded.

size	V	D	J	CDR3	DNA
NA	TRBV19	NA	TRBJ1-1	CASSIGRENTEAFF	TGTGCCAGTAGTATCGGCAGGGAGAACACTGAAGCTTTCTTT
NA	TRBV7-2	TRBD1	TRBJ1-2	CASSQDRVDGYTF	TGTGCCAGCAGCCAGGACAGGGTTGATGGCTACACCTTC
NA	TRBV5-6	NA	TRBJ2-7	CASSLISSSYEQYF	TGTGCCAGCAGCTTGATATCCAGCTCCTACGAGCAGTACTTC
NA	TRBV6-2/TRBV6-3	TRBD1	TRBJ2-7	CASSSGGTGSYEQYF	TGTGCCAGCAGTTCAGGCGGGACAGGGAGCTACGAGCAGTACTTC
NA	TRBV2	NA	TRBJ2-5	CASSASETQYF	TGTGCCAGCAGTGCTTCGGAGACCCAGTACTTC
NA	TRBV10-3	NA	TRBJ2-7	CAITRNKGVDEQYF	TGTGCCATCACCCGGAACAAGGGAGTCGACGAGCAGTACTTC
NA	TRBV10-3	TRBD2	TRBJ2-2	CAISDRGGPNTGELFF	TGTGCCATCAGTGATCGGGGGGGCCCGAACACCGGGGAGCTGTTTTTT
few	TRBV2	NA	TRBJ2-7	CASSSPRGYNYEQYF	TGTGCCAGCAGCTCACCTCGGGGGTATAACTACGAGCAGTACTTC
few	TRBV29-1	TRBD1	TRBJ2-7	CSVARGQGEQYF	TGCAGCGTTGCCAGGGGGCAGGGCGAGCAGTACTTC
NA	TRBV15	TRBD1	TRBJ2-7	CASRDRNKDEQYF	TGTGCCTCCCGGGACAGAAATAAGGACGAGCAGTACTTC
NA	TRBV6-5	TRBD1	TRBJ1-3	CASSYAGGRSGNTIYF	TGTGCCAGCAGTTACGCAGGGGGGAGGTCTGGAAACACCATATATTTT
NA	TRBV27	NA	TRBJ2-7	CASSFEGGSSYEQYF	TGTGCCAGCAGCTTCGAGGGGGGGAGCTCCTACGAGCAGTACTTC
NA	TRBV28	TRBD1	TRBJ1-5	CASNRGRQPQHF	TGTGCCAGTAACAGGGGGCGTCAGCCCCAGCATTTT
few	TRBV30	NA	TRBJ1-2	CAWMLGRGYTF	TGTGCCTGGATGTTAGGGAGAGGCTACACCTTC
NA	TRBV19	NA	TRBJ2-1	CASPPRGDIYNEQFF	TGTGCCAGCCCCCCCCGGGGGGACATTTACAATGAGCAGTTCTTC
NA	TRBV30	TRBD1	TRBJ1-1	CACLTRDRGAEAFF	TGTGCCTGTCTGACCCGGGACAGGGGCGCTGAAGCTTTCTTT
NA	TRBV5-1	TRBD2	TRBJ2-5	CASSLGTSGGQETQYF	TGCGCCAGCAGCCTTGGGACTAGCGGGGGTCAAGAGACCCAGTACTTC
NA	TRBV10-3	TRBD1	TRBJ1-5	CAISGDRNQPQHF	TGTGCCATCAGCGGGGACAGAAATCAGCCCCAGCATTTT
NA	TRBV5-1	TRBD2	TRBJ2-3	CASSLSTSGGGTDTQYF	TGCGCCAGCAGCTTGTCGACTAGCGGGGGGGGCACAGATACGCAGTATTTT
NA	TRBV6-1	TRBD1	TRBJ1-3	CASSEAGTGGHTIYF	TGTGCCAGCAGTGAAGCTGGTACAGGGGGCCACACCATATATTTT